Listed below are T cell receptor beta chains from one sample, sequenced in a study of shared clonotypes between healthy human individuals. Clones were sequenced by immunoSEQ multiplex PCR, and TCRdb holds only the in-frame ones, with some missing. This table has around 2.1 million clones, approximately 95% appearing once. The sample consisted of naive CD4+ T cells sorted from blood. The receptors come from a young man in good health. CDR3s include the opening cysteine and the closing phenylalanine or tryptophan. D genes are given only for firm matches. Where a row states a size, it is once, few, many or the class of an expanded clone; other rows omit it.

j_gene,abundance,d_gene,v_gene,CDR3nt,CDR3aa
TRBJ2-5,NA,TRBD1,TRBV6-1,TGTGCCTCATCCGGGACAGATCAAGAGACCCAGTACTTC,CASSGTDQETQYF
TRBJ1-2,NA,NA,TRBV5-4,TGTGTCAGCAGCTTGGATTTAGAAGGCTACACCTTC,CVSSLDLEGYTF
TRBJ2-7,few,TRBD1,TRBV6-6,TGTGCCAGCAGGGGGTACAGGGGATACCACGAGCAGTACTTC,CASRGYRGYHEQYF
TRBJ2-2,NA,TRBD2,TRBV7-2,TGTGCCAGCAGCTTAGGACTAGCGGGGGAGAACACCGGGGAGCTGTTTTTT,CASSLGLAGENTGELFF
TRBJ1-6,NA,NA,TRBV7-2,TGTGCCAGCAATCCAGAGAGCTCCTATAATTCACCCCTCCACTTT,CASNPESSYNSPLHF
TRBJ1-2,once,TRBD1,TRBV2,TGTGCCAGCAGTCGGACAGGGGATAATTATGGCTACACCTTC,CASSRTGDNYGYTF
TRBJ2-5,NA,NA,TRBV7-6,TGTGCCAGCAGCTTAGGACAGCTTCCGGAGACCCAGTACTTC,CASSLGQLPETQYF
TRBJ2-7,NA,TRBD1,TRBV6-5,TGTGCCAGCAGTTACTCCGGACAGGGACCGATCTACGAGCAGTACTTC,CASSYSGQGPIYEQYF
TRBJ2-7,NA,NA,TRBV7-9,TGTGCCAGCAGCGGCAGCCTGCAGTACTTC,CASSGSLQYF
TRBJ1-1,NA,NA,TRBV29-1,TGCAGCGTTGAGCTTAGAAGAGCCGCCCCGGGCACTGAAGCTTTCTTT,CSVELRRAAPGTEAFF
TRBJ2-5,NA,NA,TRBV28,TGTGCCAGCCGTAAAAAAGGTCAAGAGACCCAGTACTTC,CASRKKGQETQYF
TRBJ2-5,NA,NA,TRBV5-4,TGTGCCAGCAGCCCGGACAGTAAAGAGACCCAGTACTTC,CASSPDSKETQYF
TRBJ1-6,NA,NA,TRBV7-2,TGTGCCAGCAGCCTCCCCCCCCTTGGGGCCTCACCCCTCCACTTT,CASSLPPLGASPLHF
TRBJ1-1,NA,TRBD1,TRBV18,TGTGCCAGCTCACCACAGGGACAGGTCGACGGCACTGAAGCTTTCTTT,CASSPQGQVDGTEAFF
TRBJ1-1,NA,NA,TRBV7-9,TGTGCCAGCAGCTTTACGAGTAAGGTCAACACTGAAGCTTTCTTT,CASSFTSKVNTEAFF